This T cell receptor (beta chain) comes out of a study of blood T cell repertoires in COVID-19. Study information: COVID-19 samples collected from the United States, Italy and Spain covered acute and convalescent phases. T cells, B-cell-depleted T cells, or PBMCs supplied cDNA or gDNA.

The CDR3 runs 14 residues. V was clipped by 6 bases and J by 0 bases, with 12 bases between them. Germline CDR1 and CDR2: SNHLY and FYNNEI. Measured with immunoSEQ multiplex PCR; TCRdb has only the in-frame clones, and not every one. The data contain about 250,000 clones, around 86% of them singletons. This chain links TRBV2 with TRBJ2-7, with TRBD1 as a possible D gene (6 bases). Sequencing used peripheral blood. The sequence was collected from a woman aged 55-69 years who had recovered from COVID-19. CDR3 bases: TGTGCCAGCAGCAGGGGACCGCTCTCCTACGAGCAGTACTTC. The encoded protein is CASSRGPLSYEQYF. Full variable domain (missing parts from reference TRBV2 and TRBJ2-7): EPEVTQTPSHQVTQMGQEVILRCVPISNHLYFYWYRQILGQKVEFLVSFYNNEISEKSEIFDDQFSVERPDGSNFTLKIRSTKLEDSAMYFCASSRGPLSYEQYFGPGTRLTVT.